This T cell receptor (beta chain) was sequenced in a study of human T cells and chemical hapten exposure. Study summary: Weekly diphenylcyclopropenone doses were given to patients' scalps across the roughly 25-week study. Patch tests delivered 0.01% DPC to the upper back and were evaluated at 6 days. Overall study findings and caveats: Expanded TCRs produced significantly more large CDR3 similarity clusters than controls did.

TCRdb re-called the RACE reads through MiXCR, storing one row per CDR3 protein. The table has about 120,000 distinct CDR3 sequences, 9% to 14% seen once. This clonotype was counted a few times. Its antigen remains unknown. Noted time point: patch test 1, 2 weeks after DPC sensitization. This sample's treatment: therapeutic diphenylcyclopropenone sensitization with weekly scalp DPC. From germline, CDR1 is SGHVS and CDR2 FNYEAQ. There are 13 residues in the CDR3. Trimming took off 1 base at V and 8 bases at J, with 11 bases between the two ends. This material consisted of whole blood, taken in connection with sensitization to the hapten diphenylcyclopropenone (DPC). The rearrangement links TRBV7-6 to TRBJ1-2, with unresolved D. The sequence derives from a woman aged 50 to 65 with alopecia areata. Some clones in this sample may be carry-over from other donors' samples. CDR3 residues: CASSLVAGPGYTF. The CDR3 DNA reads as TGTGCCAGCAGCTTAGTAGCGGGCCCCGGCTACACCTTC. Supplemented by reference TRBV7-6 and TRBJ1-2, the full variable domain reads GAGVSQSPRYKVTKRGQDVALRCDPISGHVSLYWYRQALGQGPEFLTYFNYEAQQDKSGLPNDRFSAERPEGSISTLTIQRTEQRDSAMYRCASSLVAGPGYTFGSGTRLTVV.